This T cell receptor (beta chain) was retrieved from a study of blood T cell repertoires in COVID-19. The overall study: Both acute and convalescent COVID-19 samples were obtained from the United States, Italy and Spain. PBMCs, B-cell-depleted T cells, or T cells were the source of the cDNA or gDNA that made up the material.

This CDR3 is 13 amino acids long. Germline assignment: CDR1 SQVTM and CDR2 ANQGSEA. Trimming left V 7 bases short and J 4 bases short, with 14 bases between. Here immunoSEQ multiplex PCR was the method, and the copy in TCRdb shows in-frame clones only, minus some. The sample yields over 200,000 clones, around 83% seen once. This chain links TRBV29-1 with TRBJ1-3; D is unresolved. The clonotype originates from an elderly man with acute or convalescent COVID-19. The sequencing input was peripheral blood. The CDR3 sequence: CSATEGPGNTIYF. In DNA, the CDR3 is TGCAGCGCAACAGAGGGCCCCGGAAACACCATATATTTT.